These 29 T cell receptor beta chains were all obtained from the same sample, sequenced in a study of OX40 agonist ivuxolimab in advanced cancers. Profiling relied on immunoSEQ multiplex PCR, and the TCRdb table lists in-frame clones only, not all of them. The data hold some 74,000 clones, with approximately 78% observed a single time. The sequences come from CD4+ or CD8+ T cells sorted from blood, collected in a trial of the OX40 agonist ivuxolimab. These receptors came from an adult with an advanced solid tumor such as melanoma, head and neck, liver or kidney cancer.

J is TRBJ1-1 and V is TRBV30, with D maybe TRBD1 (5 bases). The CDR3 is made up of 14 amino acids. CDR1 and CDR2 (germline): GTSNPN, SVGIG (reference sequence). V gave up 1 base and J gave up 10 bases, with 19 bases separating them. CDR3: CAWSAGSPLRVAFF. CDR3 DNA sequence: TGTGCCTGGAGTGCAGGGAGCCCCCTACGCGTAGCTTTCTTT.

The chain links TRBV5-4 to TRBJ1-1; possibly TRBD1 for D (6 bases). The CDR3 is made up of 14 amino acids. The V gene's germline CDR1 is SGHNT and CDR2 YYREEE (reference sequence). Trimming stripped 7 bases from V and 4 bases from J, with 17 bases between. In nucleotides, the CDR3 is TGTGCCAGCGGATCCCCGAGGGGGGGCACTGAAGCTTTCTTT. Protein product: CASGSPRGGTEAFF.

The chain has TRBV18 and TRBJ1-1, with D maybe TRBD1 (6 bases). The V gene lost 2 bases and the J gene lost 6 bases, with 16 bases spanning the gap. Germline assignment: CDR1 KGHSH and CDR2 LQKENI. The CDR3 sequence is 15 residues long. The CDR3 protein is CASSPGQRGRAEAFF. DNA for the CDR3: TGTGCCAGCTCACCAGGACAGCGGGGTAGGGCTGAAGCTTTCTTT.

V is TRBV6-5 and J is TRBJ2-5; D might be TRBD1 (5 bases). Trimming removed 8 bases from V and 2 bases from J, with 15 bases in between. Germline V CDR1 and CDR2: MNHEY, SVGAGI. The CDR3 is made up of 14 amino acids. Here the CDR3 reads CASPRQSQQETQYF. CDR3 bases: TGTGCCAGCCCTCGACAGTCACAACAAGAGACCCAGTACTTC.

The CDR3 coding sequence is TGTGCCAGCAGCTTCCCCAAAACCGGGACCGAGATCGAGGAGACCCAGTACTTC. The encoded protein is CASSFPKTGTEIEETQYF. The rearrangement links TRBV11-1 to TRBJ2-5; perhaps D is TRBD1 or TRBD2 (5 bases each). The CDR3 loop spans 18 amino acids. The V end was cut by 3 bases, the J end by 5 bases, with 25 bases between. Germline V gene data show CDR1 as SGHAT and CDR2 as FQDESV (reference sequence).

This chain joins TRBV2 and TRBJ1-5; D perhaps matches TRBD1 (5 bases). V gave up 7 bases and J gave up 1 base, with 8 bases separating them. There are 13 residues in the CDR3. Germline V gene sequence: CDR1 SNHLY, CDR2 FYNNEI. The CDR3 sequence is CASIRDSNQPQHF. DNA of the CDR3: TGTGCCAGCATCCGGGACAGCAATCAGCCCCAGCATTTT.

The chain combines TRBV7-2 with TRBJ2-7; D perhaps matches TRBD2 (5 bases). The V gene's germline CDR1 is SGHTA and CDR2 FQGNSA. This CDR3 spans 13 amino acids. Trimming cost V 1 base and J 9 bases, with 13 bases left between them. The chain's CDR3 is CASSLGTAAGQYF. CDR3 in DNA: TGTGCCAGCAGCTTAGGGACTGCCGCGGGGCAGTACTTC.

In DNA form, the CDR3 reads TGTGCCAGCAGTTCTCACCGGGGCTACACCTTC. Its protein product is CASSSHRGYTF. The rearrangement joins TRBV7-2 to TRBJ1-2; D uncertain. Trimming pared 6 bases from V and 8 bases from J, leaving 10 bases between. The CDR3 consists of 11 residues. CDR1 is SGHTA and CDR2 is FQGNSA in the germline V gene. Combining the CDR3 with reference TRBV7-2 and TRBJ1-2 gives the whole variable domain GAGVSQSPSNKVTEKGKDVELRCDPISGHTALYWYRQSLGQGLEFLIYFQGNSAPDKSGLPSDRFSAERTGGSVSTLTIQRTQQEDSAVYLCASSSHRGYTFGSGTRLTVV.

The genes are TRBV18 and TRBJ2-3; 9 bases fit TRBD2. The CDR3 covers 14 residues. Trimming took 2 bases from V and 5 from J; bases not matched to a gene: 2. The germline CDR1 and CDR2 sequences are KGHSH and LQKENI. For the CDR3, the DNA is TGTGCCAGCTCACCATTACTAGCGGGAGATACGCAGTATTTT. The encoded protein is CASSPLLAGDTQYF.

In this sample, this clone turned up once. This chain uses TRBV20-1 with TRBJ2-5; no clear D gene. There are 11 residues in the CDR3. With 3 bases removed from V and 2 bases from J, the gap between germline ends came to 4 bases. Germline V gene lookup returns CDR1 DFQATT and CDR2 SNEGSKA (reference sequence). Here the CDR3 DNA reads TGCAGTGCTAGCGCACAAGAGACCCAGTACTTC. Translating it yields CSASAQETQYF.

The chain has TRBV28 and TRBJ2-5; 10 bases are a match to TRBD2. Germline V CDR1 and CDR2: MDHEN, SYDVKM. This CDR3 spans 17 amino acids. J gave up 4 bases and V 6 bases, and 14 bases lay outside the gene matches. CDR3: CASSAPFLAGAGETQYF. The DNA of the CDR3 is TGTGCCAGCAGCGCCCCCTTCCTAGCGGGAGCTGGAGAGACCCAGTACTTC.

This clone was seen a single time. This sequence joins TRBV19 and TRBJ2-7; 7 positions agree with TRBD2. The CDR3 is 13 residues long. From germline, CDR1 is LNHDA and CDR2 SQIVND (reference sequence). V shed 1 base, J shed 3 bases, and the junction held 0 bases outside the gene matches. CDR3 bases: TGTGCCAGTAGTATAGCGGGGGGCTACGAGCAGTACTTC. Encoded protein: CASSIAGGYEQYF.

V gene TRBV7-2 combines with J gene TRBJ2-1; D remains ambiguous. Trimming removed 5 bases from V and 8 bases from J, with 7 bases in between. CDR1 and CDR2 from the germline V gene are SGHTA and FQGNSA. The CDR3 contains 11 residues. In nucleotides, the CDR3 is TGTGCCAGCAGCCCCTATGATGAGCAGTTCTTC. Amino acids: CASSPYDEQFF.

CDR3 DNA sequence: TGTGCCAGCAGCCTCCTACAGGGTACGACTGAAGCTTTCTTT. Amino acids: CASSLLQGTTEAFF. The chain has TRBV7-2 and TRBJ1-1; the D gene is possibly TRBD1 (6 bases). This CDR3 comprises 14 residues. Germline V CDR1 and CDR2: SGHTA, FQGNSA. V lost 5 bases to trimming and J lost 5 bases, with 15 bases between them.

This chain links TRBV6-6 with TRBJ1-5, with unresolved D. The V end lost 0 bases, the J end lost 3 bases, and 9 bases lay between the germline ends. CDR1 and CDR2 from the germline V gene are MNHNY and SVGAGI (reference sequence). The CDR3 length is 15 residues. CDR3 in amino acids: CASSYSTPTNQPQHF. CDR3 bases: TGTGCCAGCAGTTACTCAACACCAACCAATCAGCCCCAGCATTTT.

This rearrangement joins TRBV2 to TRBJ1-4, with 9 bases fitting TRBD1. The CDR3 is 14 residues long. The J segment lost 7 bases and the V segment lost 5 bases, leaving 5 bases of the junction unmatched. Germline assignment: CDR1 SNHLY and CDR2 FYNNEI. CDR3 DNA: TGTGCCAGCAGTTGGGGACAGGGAGTTGAAAAACTGTTTTTT. Translating it yields CASSWGQGVEKLFF.

The rearrangement joins TRBV28 to TRBJ2-7; either TRBD1 or TRBD2 may fit D (5 bases each). V lost 8 bases and J 5 bases, leaving 16 bases between the germline ends. The CDR3 totals 13 residues. CDR1 MDHEN and CDR2 SYDVKM come from the germline V gene. Here the CDR3 DNA reads TGTGCCAGCTCCGGGTGGCAGGGACACGAGCAGTACTTC. Translating it yields CASSGWQGHEQYF.

This chain connects TRBV28 to TRBJ1-4, with D possibly TRBD1 on 5 matching bases. The germline V gene has CDR1 MDHEN and CDR2 SYDVKM. Trimming pared 8 bases from V and 8 bases from J, leaving 12 bases between. The CDR3 is made up of 12 amino acids. CDR3 nucleotides: TGTGCCAGCGGGCAGGGTGCCGAAAAACTGTTTTTT. Translated, it gives CASGQGAEKLFF.

V usage is TRBV7-2 and J usage is TRBJ1-5; D is unresolved. Looked up from germline, CDR1 is SGHTA and CDR2 is FQGNSA. CDR3 length equals 13 residues. The V and J ends lost 2 bases and 7 bases respectively, with 9 bases between them. CDR3 in amino acids: CASSLRVQQPQHF. The CDR3 nucleotides are TGTGCCAGCAGCTTAAGGGTGCAACAGCCCCAGCATTTT.

The V gene is TRBV7-6, the J gene TRBJ2-5; no reliable D call. CDR1 is SGHVS, CDR2 FNYEAQ, per germline. Between the trimmed V and J ends, which lost 1 base and 1 base, there was a span of 4 bases. The CDR3 loop spans 13 amino acids. The CDR3 coding sequence is TGTGCCAGCAGCTTAGTTTTCCAAGAGACCCAGTACTTC. The encoded protein is CASSLVFQETQYF. Supplemented by reference TRBV7-6 and TRBJ2-5, the full variable domain reads GAGVSQSPRYKVTKRGQDVALRCDPISGHVSLYWYRQALGQGPEFLTYFNYEAQQDKSGLPNDRFSAERPEGSISTLTIQRTEQRDSAMYRCASSLVFQETQYFGPGTRLLVL.

This clone was seen only a few times. The chain joins TRBV27 to TRBJ2-1; possibly TRBD1 for D (5 bases). CDR3 length equals 15 residues. Germline values: CDR1 MNHEY, CDR2 SMNVEV (reference sequence). The V gene lost 8 bases and the J gene lost 0 bases, with 14 bases spanning the gap. The CDR3 sequence: CASGIDSSSYNEQFF. The CDR3, as DNA: TGTGCCAGCGGTATTGACAGTAGCTCCTACAATGAGCAGTTCTTC.

Within the sample, this clone is medium-sized. The chain joins TRBV5-8 to TRBJ1-6; a possible D gene is TRBD1 (6 bases). Trimming took 1 base from V and 0 from J, leaving 11 bases between them. The V gene's germline CDR1 is SGHTS and CDR2 YDEGEE. This CDR3 region has 17 residues. Written as DNA, the CDR3 is TGTGCCAGCAGCTTGAGGGGGTCCACCTCCTATAATTCACCCCTCCACTTT. Its protein is CASSLRGSTSYNSPLHF.

The chain combines TRBV6-1 with TRBJ2-2; no reliable D call. There are 12 residues in the CDR3. Germline loops: CDR1 MNHNS, CDR2 SASEGT. With 7 bases removed from V and 6 bases from J, the gap between germline ends came to 9 bases. In nucleotides, the CDR3 is TGTGCCAGCATCCGGCCTCCCGGGGAGCTGTTTTTT. This gives the protein CASIRPPGELFF.

The chain uses TRBV19 and TRBJ1-6; weak D call: TRBD1 (5 bases). V gave up 7 bases and J gave up 4 bases, with 17 bases separating them. Germline V gives CDR1 LNHDA, CDR2 SQIVND (reference sequence). CDR3 length equals 16 residues. This CDR3 reads CASTSREGPYNSPLHF. The CDR3, as DNA: TGTGCCAGTACCTCCCGCGAGGGGCCGTATAATTCACCCCTCCACTTT.

CDR3 sequence (DNA): TGTGCCAGCAGTGCGGATAAGGCAGTTCCTCATGAAAAACTGTTTTTT. This translates into CASSADKAVPHEKLFF. The rearrangement links TRBV6-1 to TRBJ1-4; D gene unclear. The CDR3 spans 16 residues. Germline V gene data show CDR1 as MNHNS and CDR2 as SASEGT. The V and J ends lost 4 bases and 6 bases respectively, with 18 bases between them.

The J gene is TRBJ1-5, the V gene TRBV28; TRBD1 agrees at 7 bases. Per the germline V gene, CDR1 is MDHEN and CDR2 is SYDVKM. The V and J ends lost 6 bases and 6 bases, in that order; junction bases with no gene match: 17. The CDR3 is 17 amino acids. As DNA, the CDR3 is TGTGCCAGCAGACCTAGACTGACAGGGTCGGGTGTTCAGCCCCAGCATTTT. Translating gives CASRPRLTGSGVQPQHF. The full variable domain, in which reference TRBV28 and TRBJ1-5 provide the parts outside the CDR3, is DVKVTQSSRYLVKRTGEKVFLECVQDMDHENMFWYRQDPGLGLRLIYFSYDVKMKEKGDIPEGYSVSREKKERFSLILESASTNQTSMYLCASRPRLTGSGVQPQHFGDGTRLSIL.

The chain combines TRBV18 with TRBJ1-2; 8 bases line up with TRBD1. The CDR3 sequence is 14 residues long. With 3 bases clipped from V and 8 bases from J, the junction kept 8 bases outside the gene matches. Germline CDR1 KGHSH, CDR2 LQKENI. CDR3 protein: CASSPNRDRIGYTF. The CDR3 DNA sequence: TGTGCCAGCTCACCTAACCGGGACAGGATCGGCTACACCTTC.

CDR3 nucleotides: TGCGCCAGCAGCCAAGATGAGTCTCCCTATCTTAGCCAGACCCAGTACTTC. It translates to CASSQDESPYLSQTQYF. This sequence joins TRBV4-1 and TRBJ2-5; D uncertain. This CDR3 is built from 17 residues. Deletions cut 0 bases from V and 6 bases from J, with 20 bases between. CDR1 is MGHRA, CDR2 YSYEKL, per germline.

This sequence joins TRBV5-1 and TRBJ1-4; D not certain. The CDR3 loop spans 15 amino acids. V was trimmed by 6 bases and J by 0 bases, leaving 12 bases between them. Germline values: CDR1 SGHRS, CDR2 YFSETQ. This CDR3 reads CASKASYATNEKLFF. The CDR3 DNA is TGCGCCAGCAAAGCCAGCTATGCAACTAATGAAAAACTGTTTTTT.